The 5 T cell receptor beta chains in this list originate from one sample, sequenced in a study of cytomegalovirus exposure and HLA in healthy donors. PCR primers comprised 60 Vbeta and 13 Jbeta primers. TCRdb keeps only in-frame clones here, not all; method: immunoSEQ multiplex PCR. The sample contains around 100,000 clones, 75% of which appear only once. Sequenced material: PBMCs. The origin of the receptors is a man aged 50-59 years in good health and CMV-seronegative.

The V call is TRBV10-3, the J call TRBJ2-3; 8 positions agree with TRBD2. The CDR3 runs to 15 residues. V shed 5 bases, J shed 2 bases, and the junction held 6 bases outside the gene matches. CDR1 is ENHRY and CDR2 is SYGVKD in the germline V gene. CDR3 sequence (DNA): TGTGCCATCAGTCGAGCGGGGGCCCCCACAGATACGCAGTATTTT. Amino acid sequence: CAISRAGAPTDTQYF.

The gene calls are TRBV5-1 and TRBJ1-6; the match to TRBD1 covers 7 bases. There are 15 residues in the CDR3. From germline, CDR1 is SGHRS and CDR2 YFSETQ. V gave up 5 bases and J gave up 5 bases; unmatched junction bases: 7. CDR3 loop: CASRNRGRDNSPLHF. The DNA for the CDR3 is TGCGCCAGCAGGAACAGGGGCCGGGATAATTCACCCCTCCACTTT.

The V gene is TRBV28, the J gene TRBJ1-3; D possibly corresponds to TRBD1 (6 bases). CDR1 MDHEN and CDR2 SYDVKM come from the germline V gene. Trimming pared 3 bases from V and 4 bases from J, leaving 13 bases between. The CDR3 runs to 15 residues. CDR3 DNA: TGTGCCAGCAGTTTGCGGGGGGCGTGGGGAAACACCATATATTTT. It translates to CASSLRGAWGNTIYF.

This rearrangement joins TRBV19 to TRBJ2-7, with 8 nucleotides matching TRBD1. This CDR3 comprises 15 residues. The trim removed 4 bases at V and 3 bases at J, leaving 8 bases unmatched. CDR1 and CDR2 from the germline V gene are LNHDA and SQIVND (reference sequence). CDR3 in amino acids: CASSTTGTGYYEQYF. CDR3 nucleotide sequence: TGTGCCAGTAGTACGACCGGGACAGGCTACTACGAGCAGTACTTC.

The CDR3 DNA is TGTGCCAGCAGCAGAGGGGACTTCCAGGGCAATGAGCAGTTCTTC. It is translated as CASSRGDFQGNEQFF. The chain uses TRBV28 and TRBJ2-1; a possible D gene is TRBD2 (6 bases). The germline gives CDR1 MDHEN, CDR2 SYDVKM. The CDR3 contains 15 residues. Between the trimmed V and J ends, which lost 6 bases and 6 bases, there was a span of 18 bases.